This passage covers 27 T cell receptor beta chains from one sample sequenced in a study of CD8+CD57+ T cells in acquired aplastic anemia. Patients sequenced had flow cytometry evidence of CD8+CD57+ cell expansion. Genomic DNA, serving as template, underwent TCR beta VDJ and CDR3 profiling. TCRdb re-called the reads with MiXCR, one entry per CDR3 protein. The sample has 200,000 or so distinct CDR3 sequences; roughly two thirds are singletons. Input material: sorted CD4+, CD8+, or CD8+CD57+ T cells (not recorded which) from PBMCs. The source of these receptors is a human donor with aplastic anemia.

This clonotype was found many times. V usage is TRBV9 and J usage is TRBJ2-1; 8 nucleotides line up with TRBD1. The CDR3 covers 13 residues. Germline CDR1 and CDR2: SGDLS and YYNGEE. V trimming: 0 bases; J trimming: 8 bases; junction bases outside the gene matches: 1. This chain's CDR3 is CASSVGQGYEQFF. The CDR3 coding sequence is TGTGCCAGCAGCGTAGGACAGGGGTATGAGCAGTTCTTC.

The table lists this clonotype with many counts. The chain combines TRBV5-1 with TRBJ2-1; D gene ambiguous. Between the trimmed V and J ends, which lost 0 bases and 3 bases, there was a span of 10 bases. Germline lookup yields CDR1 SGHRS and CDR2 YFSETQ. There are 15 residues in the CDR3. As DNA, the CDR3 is TGCGCCAGCAGCTTGGGGGCGCCTTACTACAATGAGCAGTTCTTC. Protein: CASSLGAPYYNEQFF.

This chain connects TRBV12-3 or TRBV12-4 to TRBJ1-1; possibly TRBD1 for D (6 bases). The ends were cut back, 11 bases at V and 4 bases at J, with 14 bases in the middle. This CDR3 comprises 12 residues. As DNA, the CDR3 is TGTGCCGTCAGAGGGGGAGGCACTGAAGCTTTCTTT. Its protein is CAVRGGGTEAFF.

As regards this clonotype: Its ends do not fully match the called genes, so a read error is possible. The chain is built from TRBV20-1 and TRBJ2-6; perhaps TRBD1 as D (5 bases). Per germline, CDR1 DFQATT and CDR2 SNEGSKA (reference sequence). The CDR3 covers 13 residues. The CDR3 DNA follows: TGCAGTGCTACTAGACCTGGGGCCAACGTCCCGACTTTC. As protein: CSATRPGANVPTF.

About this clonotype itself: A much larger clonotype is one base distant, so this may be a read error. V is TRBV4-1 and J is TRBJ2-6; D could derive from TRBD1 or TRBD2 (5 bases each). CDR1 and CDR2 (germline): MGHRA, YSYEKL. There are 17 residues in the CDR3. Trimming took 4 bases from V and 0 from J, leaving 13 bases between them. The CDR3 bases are TGCGCCAGCAGCCTCCGGGACGGAACCTCTGGGGCCAACGTCCTGACTTTC. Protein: CASSLRDGTSGANVLTF.

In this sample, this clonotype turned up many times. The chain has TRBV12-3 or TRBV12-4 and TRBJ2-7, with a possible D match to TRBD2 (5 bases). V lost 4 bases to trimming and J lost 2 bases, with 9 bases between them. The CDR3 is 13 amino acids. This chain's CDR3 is CASSWERAYEQYF. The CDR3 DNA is TGTGCCAGCAGTTGGGAGAGAGCCTACGAGCAGTACTTC.

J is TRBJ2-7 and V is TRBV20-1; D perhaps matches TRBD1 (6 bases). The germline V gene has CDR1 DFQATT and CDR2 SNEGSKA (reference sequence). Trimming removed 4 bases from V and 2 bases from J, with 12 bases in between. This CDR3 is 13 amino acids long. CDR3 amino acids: CSAIEGETYEQYF. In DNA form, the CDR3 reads TGCAGTGCTATTGAGGGGGAGACCTACGAGCAGTACTTC.

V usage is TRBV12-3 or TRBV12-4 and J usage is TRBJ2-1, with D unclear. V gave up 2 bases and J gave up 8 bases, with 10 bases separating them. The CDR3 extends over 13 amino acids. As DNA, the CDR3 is TGTGCCAGCAGTTTATTAGCCCGCGATGAGCAGTTCTTC. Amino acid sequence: CASSLLARDEQFF.

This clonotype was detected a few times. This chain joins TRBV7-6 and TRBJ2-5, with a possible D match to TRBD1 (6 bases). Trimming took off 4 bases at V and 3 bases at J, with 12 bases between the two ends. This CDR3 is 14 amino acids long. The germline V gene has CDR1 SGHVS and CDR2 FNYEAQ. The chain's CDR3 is CASSYQTGKETQYF. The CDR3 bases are TGTGCCAGCAGCTACCAGACAGGAAAAGAGACCCAGTACTTC. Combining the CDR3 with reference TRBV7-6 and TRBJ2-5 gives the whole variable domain GAGVSQSPRYKVTKRGQDVALRCDPISGHVSLYWYRQALGQGPEFLTYFNYEAQQDKSGLPNDRFSAERPEGSISTLTIQRTEQRDSAMYRCASSYQTGKETQYFGPGTRLLVL.

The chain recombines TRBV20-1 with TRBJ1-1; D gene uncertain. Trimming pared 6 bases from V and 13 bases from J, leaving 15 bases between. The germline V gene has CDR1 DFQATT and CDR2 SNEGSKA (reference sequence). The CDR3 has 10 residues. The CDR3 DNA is TGCAGTGCAGAGAAAGGAGGAGGTTTCTTT. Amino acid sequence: CSAEKGGGFF.

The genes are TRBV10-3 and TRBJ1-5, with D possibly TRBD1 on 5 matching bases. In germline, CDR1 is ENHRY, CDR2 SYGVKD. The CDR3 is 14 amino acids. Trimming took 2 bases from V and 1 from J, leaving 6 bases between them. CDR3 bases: TGTGCCATCAGTGAGGGGGGAAGCAATCAGCCCCAGCATTTT. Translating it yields CAISEGGSNQPQHF.

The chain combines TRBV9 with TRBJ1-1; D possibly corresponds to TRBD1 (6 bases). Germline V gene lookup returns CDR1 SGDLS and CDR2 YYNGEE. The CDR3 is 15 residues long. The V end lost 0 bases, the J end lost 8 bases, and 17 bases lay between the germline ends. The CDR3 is CASSVESGALIEAFF. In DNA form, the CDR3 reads TGTGCCAGCAGCGTAGAGTCAGGGGCCCTTATCGAAGCTTTCTTT.

CDR3 nucleotide sequence: TGTGCCAGTAGTGGCGGTCAGCCCCAGCATTTT. This gives the protein CASSGGQPQHF. The chain uses TRBV19 and TRBJ1-5; D is ambiguous. The ends were cut back, 5 bases at V and 6 bases at J, with 5 bases in the middle. Germline V gene data show CDR1 as LNHDA and CDR2 as SQIVND (reference sequence). The length of the CDR3 is 11 residues. The whole variable domain, filled in from reference TRBV19 and TRBJ1-5, reads DGGITQSPKYLFRKEGQNVTLSCEQNLNHDAMYWYRQDPGQGLRLIYYSQIVNDFQKGDIAEGYSVSREKKESFPLTVTSAQKNPTAFYLCASSGGQPQHFGDGTRLSIL.

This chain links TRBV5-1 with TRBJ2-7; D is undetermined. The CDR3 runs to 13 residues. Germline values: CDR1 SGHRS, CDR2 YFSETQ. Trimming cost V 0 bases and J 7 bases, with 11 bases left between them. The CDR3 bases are TGCGCCAGCAGCTTGGGTGCCTCCTGGGAGCAGTACTTC. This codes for CASSLGASWEQYF.

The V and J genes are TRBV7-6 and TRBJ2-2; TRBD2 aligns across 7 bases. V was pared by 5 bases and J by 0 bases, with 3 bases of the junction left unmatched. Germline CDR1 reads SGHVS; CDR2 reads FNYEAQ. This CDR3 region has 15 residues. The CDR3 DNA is TGTGCCAGCAGCACTAGCGCCTCGAACACCGGGGAGCTGTTTTTT. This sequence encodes CASSTSASNTGELFF. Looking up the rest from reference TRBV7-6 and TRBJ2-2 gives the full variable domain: GAGVSQSPRYKVTKRGQDVALRCDPISGHVSLYWYRQALGQGPEFLTYFNYEAQQDKSGLPNDRFSAERPEGSISTLTIQRTEQRDSAMYRCASSTSASNTGELFFGEGSRLTVL.

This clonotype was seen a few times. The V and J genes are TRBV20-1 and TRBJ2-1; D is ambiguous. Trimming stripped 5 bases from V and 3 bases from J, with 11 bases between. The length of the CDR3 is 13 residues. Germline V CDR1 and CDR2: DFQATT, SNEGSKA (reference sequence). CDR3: CSAPASDYNEQFF. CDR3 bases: TGCAGTGCTCCCGCATCGGACTACAATGAGCAGTTCTTC.

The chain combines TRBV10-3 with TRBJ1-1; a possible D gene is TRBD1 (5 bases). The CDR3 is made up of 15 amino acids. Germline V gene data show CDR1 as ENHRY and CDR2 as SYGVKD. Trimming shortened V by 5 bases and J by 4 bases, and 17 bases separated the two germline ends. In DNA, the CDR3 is TGTGCCATCAGTTCCCCCGAGGGGAGGGGCACTGAAGCTTTCTTT. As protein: CAISSPEGRGTEAFF.

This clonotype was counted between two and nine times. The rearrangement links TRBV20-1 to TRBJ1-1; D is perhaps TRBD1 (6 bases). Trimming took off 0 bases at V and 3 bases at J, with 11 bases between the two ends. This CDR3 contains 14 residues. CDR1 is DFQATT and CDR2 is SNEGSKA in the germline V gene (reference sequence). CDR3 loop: CSARDFRGHTEAFF. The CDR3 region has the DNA TGCAGTGCTAGAGATTTCCGGGGGCACACTGAAGCTTTCTTT.

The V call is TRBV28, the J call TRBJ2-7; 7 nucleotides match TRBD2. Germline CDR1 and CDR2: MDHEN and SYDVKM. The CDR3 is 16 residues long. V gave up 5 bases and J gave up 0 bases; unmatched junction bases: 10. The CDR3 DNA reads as TGTGCCAGCAGTCCCGCTGGGGAGGGCGCCTCCTACGAGCAGTACTTC. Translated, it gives CASSPAGEGASYEQYF.

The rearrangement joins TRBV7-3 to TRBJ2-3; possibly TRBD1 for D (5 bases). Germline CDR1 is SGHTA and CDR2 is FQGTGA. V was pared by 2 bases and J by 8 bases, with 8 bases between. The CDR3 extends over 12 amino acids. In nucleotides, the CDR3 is TGTGCCAGCAGCTTAGACCAGGGTACGCAGTATTTT. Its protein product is CASSLDQGTQYF. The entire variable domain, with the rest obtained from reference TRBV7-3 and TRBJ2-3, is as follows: GAGVSQTPSNKVTEKGKYVELRCDPISGHTALYWYRQSLGQGPEFLIYFQGTGAADDSGLPNDRFFAVRPEGSVSTLKIQRTERGDSAVYLCASSLDQGTQYFGPGTRLTVL.

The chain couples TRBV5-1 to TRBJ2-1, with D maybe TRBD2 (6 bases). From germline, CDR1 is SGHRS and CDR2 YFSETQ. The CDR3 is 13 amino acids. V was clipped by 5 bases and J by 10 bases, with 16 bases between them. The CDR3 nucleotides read TGCGCCAGCAGGGACGGACGTCGGGGGGAGCAGTTCTTC. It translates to CASRDGRRGEQFF.

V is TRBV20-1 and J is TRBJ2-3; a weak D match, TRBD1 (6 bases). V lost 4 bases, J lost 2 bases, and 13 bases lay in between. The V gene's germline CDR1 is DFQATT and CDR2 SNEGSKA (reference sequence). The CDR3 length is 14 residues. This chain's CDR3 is CSATQTGHTDTQYF. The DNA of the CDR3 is TGCAGTGCTACTCAGACAGGACACACAGATACGCAGTATTTT.

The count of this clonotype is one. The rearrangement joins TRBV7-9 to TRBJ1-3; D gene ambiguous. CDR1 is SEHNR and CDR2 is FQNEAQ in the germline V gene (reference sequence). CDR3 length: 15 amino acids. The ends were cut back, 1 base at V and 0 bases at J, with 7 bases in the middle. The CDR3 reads CASSLGTISGNTIYF. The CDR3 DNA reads TGTGCCAGCAGCTTAGGGACCATCTCTGGAAACACCATATATTTT.

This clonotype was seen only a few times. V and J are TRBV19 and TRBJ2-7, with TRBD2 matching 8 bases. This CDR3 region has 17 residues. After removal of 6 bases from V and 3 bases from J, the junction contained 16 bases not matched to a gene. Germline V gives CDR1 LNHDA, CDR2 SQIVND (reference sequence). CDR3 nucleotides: TGTGCCAGTAGCGTAAATTTAAGGCGGGGGGCAGACTACGAGCAGTACTTC. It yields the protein CASSVNLRRGADYEQYF.

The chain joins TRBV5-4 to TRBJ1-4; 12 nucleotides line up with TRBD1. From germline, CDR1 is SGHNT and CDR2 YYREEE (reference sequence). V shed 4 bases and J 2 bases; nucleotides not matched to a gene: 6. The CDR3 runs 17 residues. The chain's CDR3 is CASSPGTGGPTNEKLFF. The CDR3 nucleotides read TGTGCCAGCAGCCCGGGGACAGGGGGCCCGACTAATGAAAAACTGTTTTTT.

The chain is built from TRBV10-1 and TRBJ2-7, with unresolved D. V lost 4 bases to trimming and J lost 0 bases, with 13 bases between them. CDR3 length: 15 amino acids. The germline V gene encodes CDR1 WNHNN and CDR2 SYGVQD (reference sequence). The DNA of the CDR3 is TGCGCCAGCAGTGTAGGGTCCGGAAACTCCTACGAGCAGTACTTC. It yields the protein CASSVGSGNSYEQYF.

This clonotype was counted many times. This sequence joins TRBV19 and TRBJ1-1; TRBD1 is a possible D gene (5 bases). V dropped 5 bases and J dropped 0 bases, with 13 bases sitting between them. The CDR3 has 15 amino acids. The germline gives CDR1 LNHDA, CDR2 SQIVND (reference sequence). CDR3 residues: CASSSLRQMNTEAFF. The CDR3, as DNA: TGTGCCAGTAGTTCCCTTCGACAGATGAACACTGAAGCTTTCTTT.